The entry that follows covers one TCR beta chain sequence. The data derive from a study of blood T cell repertoires in COVID-19. Study in general: Sources were T cells, B-cell-depleted T cells, or PBMCs; the material itself was cDNA or gDNA.

As processed by the authors: Counts of nucleated cells, estimated from reference gene primer amplification, were obtained. Sequencing used immunoSEQ multiplex PCR; TCRdb keeps in-frame clones, though not all of them. That table gives V, J and clone size, and the DNA gave D and trimming. The data show 150,000 to 200,000 clones, with about 88% seen just once and roughly a sixth held by the top ten. The V and J ends lost 4 bases and 5 bases, in that order; junction bases with no gene match: 6. The germline V gene encodes CDR1 SNHLY and CDR2 FYNNEI. This CDR3 has 15 amino acids. Sequencing input: peripheral blood. This TCR came from a man aged 60 to 75 with active or convalescent COVID-19. This chain uses TRBV2 with TRBJ1-4, with TRBD1 matching 8 bases. In DNA form, the CDR3 reads TGTGCCAGCAGTGCCCAGGGGGCGTTGAATGAAAAACTGTTTTTT. This encodes CASSAQGALNEKLFF.